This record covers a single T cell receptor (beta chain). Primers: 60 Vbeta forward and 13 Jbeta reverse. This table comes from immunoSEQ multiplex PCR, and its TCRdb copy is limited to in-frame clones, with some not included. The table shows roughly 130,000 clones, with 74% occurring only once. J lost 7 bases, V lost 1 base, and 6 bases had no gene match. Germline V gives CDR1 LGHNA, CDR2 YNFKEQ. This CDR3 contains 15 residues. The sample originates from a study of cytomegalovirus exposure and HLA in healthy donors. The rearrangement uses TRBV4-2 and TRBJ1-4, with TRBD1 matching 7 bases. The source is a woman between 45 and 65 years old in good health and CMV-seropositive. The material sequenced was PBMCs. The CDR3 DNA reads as TGTGCCAGCAGCCAAGCGGAAGCAGGGGGTGAAAAACTGTTTTTT. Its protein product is CASSQAEAGGEKLFF.